By sample share, the clone carrying this TCR beta chain is hyperexpanded (1% or more). Its cognate antigen is unknown. This entry comes from a study of T cells after yellow fever vaccination. Overall study results and limits: A large majority of primary-vaccination clones showed up again after the booster (about 97% CD4, 88% CD8).

MiXCR, run by TCRdb on the 5' RACE reads, gives a single entry per CDR3 protein. Altogether around 310,000 distinct CDR3 sequences are present, around 4% being singletons, with the ten largest covering around 22%. The CDR3 runs to 14 residues. V was pared by 5 bases and J by 9 bases, with 17 bases between. Germline CDR1 and CDR2: SEHNR and FQNEAQ (reference sequence). This clonotype originated in a man aged 18 to 29 who received the YFV17D yellow fever vaccine. Sequenced here: PBMCs, sampled on the day of the yellow fever booster vaccination. This sequence joins TRBV7-9 and TRBJ2-1; possible D gene TRBD1, 5 bases. CDR3 nucleotide sequence: TGTGCCAGCAGCCCAAGGGCAGGGAAGGGTGAGCAGTTCTTC. Protein product: CASSPRAGKGEQFF.